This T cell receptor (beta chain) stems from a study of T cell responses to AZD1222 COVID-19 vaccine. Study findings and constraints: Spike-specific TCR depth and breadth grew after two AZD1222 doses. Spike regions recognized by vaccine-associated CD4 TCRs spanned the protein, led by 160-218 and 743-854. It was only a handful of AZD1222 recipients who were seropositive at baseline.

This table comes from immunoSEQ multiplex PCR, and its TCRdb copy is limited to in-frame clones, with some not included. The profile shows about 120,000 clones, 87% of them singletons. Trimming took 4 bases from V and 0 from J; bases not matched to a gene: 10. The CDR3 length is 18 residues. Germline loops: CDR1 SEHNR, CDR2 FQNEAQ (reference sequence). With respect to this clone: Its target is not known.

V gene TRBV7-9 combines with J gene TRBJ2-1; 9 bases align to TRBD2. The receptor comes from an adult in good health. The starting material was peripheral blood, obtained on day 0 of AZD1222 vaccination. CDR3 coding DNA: TGTGCCAGCAGCTCCCTTCACAGCGGGAGGAGCTCCTACAATGAGCAGTTCTTC. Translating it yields CASSSLHSGRSSYNEQFF.